The 29 T cell receptor beta chains below were found in one sample sequenced in a study of blood T cell repertoires in COVID-19. Assay used: immunoSEQ multiplex PCR; TCRdb lists only in-frame clones, some missing. The sample yields fewer than 450,000 clones, 88% seen once. Material: PBMCs or T cells enriched from blood (not recorded which). The origin of the receptors is a woman aged 18-29 years who had recovered from COVID-19.

The genes are TRBV12-5 and TRBJ2-2; 13 bases fit TRBD2. V dropped 2 bases and J dropped 4; count of bases not matched to a gene: 25. The CDR3 totals 24 residues. Germline-derived CDR1 and CDR2 are LGHNT and FRNRAP. The CDR3 sequence is CASGLRLGLRLAGGPIPTTGELFF. The CDR3 coding sequence is TGTGCTAGTGGTTTGCGGTTAGGCCTCCGACTAGCGGGGGGCCCAATCCCTACCACCGGGGAGCTGTTTTTT.

This clone was seen a handful of times. The chain combines TRBV6-5 with TRBJ1-2, with 10 bases lining up with TRBD1. Losses at the gene ends were 7 bases for V and 8 bases for J; bases not matched to a gene: 7. Germline V gene data show CDR1 as MNHEY and CDR2 as SVGAGI. The CDR3 covers 13 residues. The CDR3 DNA reads TGTGCCAGCAAGAGACAGGGGGCAGGAGGCTACACCTTC. The encoded protein is CASKRQGAGGYTF.

This clone has a handful of counts. The gene calls are TRBV4-3 and TRBJ1-1; D is unclear. Between the trimmed V and J ends, which lost 0 bases and 0 bases, there was a span of 8 bases. The CDR3 extends over 15 amino acids. Germline assignment: CDR1 LGHNA and CDR2 YSLEER. CDR3 in amino acids: CASSQDNGMNTEAFF. DNA for the CDR3: TGCGCCAGCAGCCAAGATAACGGGATGAACACTGAAGCTTTCTTT.

The V call is TRBV10-3, the J call TRBJ1-1; D is unclear. The CDR3 loop spans 14 amino acids. Trimming stripped 8 bases from V and 1 base from J, with 14 bases between. The germline CDR1 and CDR2 sequences are ENHRY and SYGVKD. DNA of the CDR3: TGTGCCATCGGTGTCGAACACCAGAACACTGAAGCTTTCTTT. Translated: CAIGVEHQNTEAFF.

This chain joins TRBV30 and TRBJ2-7; no firm D call. Germline CDR1 GTSNPN, CDR2 SVGIG (reference sequence). CDR3 size: 13 residues. Trimming stripped 2 bases from V and 4 bases from J, with 12 bases between. The CDR3 is CAWSSGFGYEQYF. The CDR3 bases are TGTGCCTGGAGTTCTGGGTTCGGGTACGAGCAGTACTTC.

The rearrangement joins TRBV7-3 to TRBJ2-3, with TRBD2 matching over 10 bases. V shed 5 bases and J 1 base; nucleotides not matched to a gene: 3. Germline V gene sequence: CDR1 SGHTA, CDR2 FQGTGA. The CDR3 length is 15 residues. This CDR3 reads CASSGLAAGTDTQYF. In nucleotides, the CDR3 is TGTGCCAGCAGCGGACTAGCGGCCGGCACAGATACGCAGTATTTT.

The chain joins TRBV19 to TRBJ1-2; D ambiguous. The V end was cut by 7 bases, the J end by 3 bases, with 15 bases between. This CDR3 contains 14 residues. The germline V gene has CDR1 LNHDA and CDR2 SQIVND (reference sequence). The CDR3 sequence is CASKWPIAHYGYTF. The DNA for the CDR3 is TGTGCCAGTAAGTGGCCGATAGCGCACTATGGCTACACCTTC.

The rearrangement links TRBV18 to TRBJ1-2; 7 positions match TRBD1. V was clipped by 0 bases and J by 1 base; unmatched bases: 5. Germline V gene data show CDR1 as KGHSH and CDR2 as LQKENI. The CDR3 loop spans 16 amino acids. DNA for the CDR3: TGTGCCAGCTCACCACCCGGGACAGCCTTTAACTATGGCTACACCTTC. Translating it yields CASSPPGTAFNYGYTF.

The rearrangement joins TRBV6-5 to TRBJ2-7, with 8 bases fitting TRBD2. The CDR3 is 15 amino acids. J gave up 3 bases and V 2 bases, and 6 bases lay outside the gene matches. CDR1 is MNHEY and CDR2 is SVGAGI in the germline V gene. The chain's CDR3 is CASSYIAGGNYEQYF. The DNA for the CDR3 is TGTGCCAGCAGTTACATTGCGGGGGGCAACTACGAGCAGTACTTC.

J is TRBJ2-7 and V is TRBV5-1, with D possibly TRBD1 on 5 matching bases. The V and J ends lost 0 bases and 4 bases respectively, with 14 bases between them. The CDR3 sequence is 15 residues long. Germline assignment: CDR1 SGHRS and CDR2 YFSETQ. The CDR3 nucleotides are TGCGCCAGCAGCTTGGGACAGCCGATGATTTACGAGCAGTACTTC. This translates into CASSLGQPMIYEQYF.

The V and J genes are TRBV3-1 (or the pseudogene TRBV3-2) and TRBJ1-4; perhaps TRBD1 as D (6 bases). The CDR3 consists of 14 residues. Germline assignment: CDR1 LGHDT and CDR2 YNNKEL (reference sequence). Between the trimmed V and J ends, which lost 2 bases and 2 bases, there was a span of 6 bases. The CDR3 here is CASSQRGTNEKLFF. The CDR3 nucleotides read TGTGCCAGCAGCCAAAGGGGGACTAATGAAAAACTGTTTTTT.

This clone came up a few times. This chain links TRBV29-1 with TRBJ2-7, with D possibly TRBD1 on 6 matching bases. With 4 bases removed from V and 7 bases from J, the gap between germline ends came to 11 bases. This CDR3 is 11 amino acids long. Germline V gene sequence: CDR1 SQVTM, CDR2 ANQGSEA. CDR3 DNA sequence: TGCAGCGTTGCAGGGGCAAGTGAGCAGTACTTC. Translated, it gives CSVAGASEQYF.

The chain recombines TRBV18 with TRBJ1-1; D gene ambiguous. CDR3 length equals 15 residues. Germline loops: CDR1 KGHSH, CDR2 LQKENI. The V gene lost 4 bases and the J gene lost 4 bases, with 16 bases spanning the gap. CDR3: CASSLKKGGSTEAFF. CDR3 DNA: TGTGCCAGCTCACTTAAAAAGGGAGGGAGCACTGAAGCTTTCTTT.

This clone was counted a single time. The chain joins TRBV28 to TRBJ1-6, with D hard to call. CDR3 size: 12 residues. With 3 bases removed from V and 13 bases from J, the gap between germline ends came to 10 bases. CDR1 is MDHEN, CDR2 SYDVKM, per germline. The CDR3 DNA sequence: TGTGCCAGCAGTTTGGCGAGGGATCCCCTCCACTTT. It is translated as CASSLARDPLHF.

The CDR3 sequence is CASSRTGTATNEKLFF. For the CDR3, the DNA is TGTGCCAGCTCACGTACCGGGACAGCAACTAATGAAAAACTGTTTTTT. The V call is TRBV18, the J call TRBJ1-4; 7 bases fit TRBD1. V gave up 4 bases and J gave up 0 bases; unmatched junction bases: 5. CDR1 is KGHSH, CDR2 LQKENI, per germline. There are 16 residues in the CDR3.

This clone was observed once. This rearrangement joins TRBV15 to TRBJ2-7; 9 positions match TRBD2. Germline values: CDR1 LNHNV, CDR2 YYDKDF (reference sequence). Trimming took 0 bases from V and 6 from J; bases not matched to a gene: 12. The CDR3 sequence is 17 residues long. CDR3 sequence: CATSRDHRQRGVGEQYF. Here the CDR3 DNA reads TGTGCCACCAGCAGAGATCACCGCCAGCGGGGGGTAGGCGAGCAGTACTTC.

This chain joins TRBV28 and TRBJ2-1, with TRBD2 matching over 9 bases. V shed 3 bases and J 5 bases; nucleotides not matched to a gene: 11. This CDR3 has 17 residues. CDR1 MDHEN and CDR2 SYDVKM come from the germline V gene. The CDR3 DNA is TGTGCCAGCAGTTTCCTATTAGCGGGGGCCGTTCACAATGAGCAGTTCTTC. It encodes CASSFLLAGAVHNEQFF.

This chain uses TRBV19 with TRBJ1-2; 11 bases are shared with TRBD1. This CDR3 has 14 amino acids. Germline loops: CDR1 LNHDA, CDR2 SQIVND (reference sequence). The junction had 4 bases not matched to a gene; V was cut back by 5 bases and J by 5 bases. CDR3 bases: TGTGCCAGTAGTGTCGGGACAGGGGGATATGGCTACACCTTC. Translating gives CASSVGTGGYGYTF.

DNA for the CDR3: TGCGCCAGCAGCTTGGCGGGACAGCGATACTACGAGCAGTACTTC. Translation: CASSLAGQRYYEQYF. The chain uses TRBV5-1 and TRBJ2-7, with TRBD1 matching 7 bases. The V segment lost 0 bases and the J segment 3 bases; nucleotides outside the gene matches: 6. The CDR3 covers 15 residues. Germline lookup yields CDR1 SGHRS and CDR2 YFSETQ.

The rearrangement links TRBV6-6 to TRBJ1-1, with D possibly TRBD1 on 5 matching bases. The CDR3 sequence is 13 residues long. V was clipped by 4 bases and J by 8 bases, with 14 bases between them. Per the germline V gene, CDR1 is MNHNY and CDR2 is SVGAGI (reference sequence). CDR3 nucleotides: TGTGCCAGCAGTTCATCCGACAGTCCGGAAGCTTTCTTT. Protein: CASSSSDSPEAFF.

V is TRBV5-1 and J is TRBJ2-7; 9 nucleotides match TRBD1. Germline V gene lookup returns CDR1 SGHRS and CDR2 YFSETQ. This CDR3 has 15 amino acids. Trimming took 6 bases from V and 3 from J; bases not matched to a gene: 10. The CDR3, as DNA: TGCGCCAGCACTGTCACAGGGGGCGCGGGCTACGAGCAGTACTTC. Translated, it gives CASTVTGGAGYEQYF. The whole variable domain, remainder taken from reference TRBV5-1 and TRBJ2-7, is KAGVTQTPRYLIKTRGQQVTLSCSPISGHRSVSWYQQTPGQGLQFLFEYFSETQRNKGNFPGRFSGRQFSNSRSEMNVSTLELGDSALYLCASTVTGGAGYEQYFGPGTRLTVT.

This rearrangement joins TRBV19 to TRBJ1-4; 12 bases are a match to TRBD1. The germline V gene encodes CDR1 LNHDA and CDR2 SQIVND (reference sequence). This CDR3 spans 16 amino acids. J gave up 7 bases and V 8 bases, and 11 bases lay outside the gene matches. This CDR3 reads CASVRRDRGRGEKLFF. In nucleotides, the CDR3 is TGTGCCAGTGTCCGTCGGGACAGGGGGCGAGGTGAAAAACTGTTTTTT.

V gene TRBV5-1 combines with J gene TRBJ2-3; no definite D call. This CDR3 has 14 residues. The ends were cut back, 5 bases at V and 2 bases at J, with 12 bases in the middle. Germline V gene lookup returns CDR1 SGHRS and CDR2 YFSETQ. The CDR3 bases are TGCGCCAGCAGGTATGACTCCTACACAGATACGCAGTATTTT. Protein sequence: CASRYDSYTDTQYF. The full variable domain, in which reference TRBV5-1 and TRBJ2-3 provide the parts outside the CDR3, is KAGVTQTPRYLIKTRGQQVTLSCSPISGHRSVSWYQQTPGQGLQFLFEYFSETQRNKGNFPGRFSGRQFSNSRSEMNVSTLELGDSALYLCASRYDSYTDTQYFGPGTRLTVL.

The chain carries TRBV7-2 and TRBJ2-3; D may be TRBD2 (6 bases). V was cut by 5 bases and J by 0 bases, with 12 bases left in between. The CDR3 length is 15 residues. Germline V gene data show CDR1 as SGHTA and CDR2 as FQGNSA. The CDR3 is CASSLRGTSTDTQYF. The CDR3 DNA reads as TGTGCCAGCAGCCTACGTGGGACTAGCACAGATACGCAGTATTTT.

The CDR3 spells CASSLKRFEGADTEAFF. CDR3 coding DNA: TGTGCCAGCAGCTTAAAGCGCTTTGAGGGCGCTGACACTGAAGCTTTCTTT. V is TRBV13 and J is TRBJ1-1, with unresolved D. CDR3 length equals 17 residues. Germline V gives CDR1 PRHDT, CDR2 FYEKMQ (reference sequence). The V and J ends lost 2 bases and 3 bases respectively, with 19 bases between them.

The chain recombines TRBV18 with TRBJ2-1, with TRBD1 identical over 8 bases. The length of the CDR3 is 15 residues. Germline CDR1 and CDR2: KGHSH and LQKENI. J gave up 5 bases and V 3 bases, and 6 bases lay outside the gene matches. The CDR3 DNA sequence: TGTGCCAGCTCACCGAACAGGGGGGATAACAATGAGCAGTTCTTC. This encodes CASSPNRGDNNEQFF.

The chain recombines TRBV28 with TRBJ1-5; D is unclear. CDR3 length: 14 amino acids. The germline V gene has CDR1 MDHEN and CDR2 SYDVKM. V lost 5 bases and J lost 2, with 10 bases in between. The CDR3 coding sequence is TGTGCCAGCAGTGAGAGGGTAGGCAATCAGCCCCAGCATTTT. Translated, it gives CASSERVGNQPQHF.

The V and J genes are TRBV11-1 and TRBJ2-7, with TRBD1 as a possible D gene (6 bases). Germline CDR1 and CDR2: SGHAT and FQDESV (reference sequence). V shed 4 bases and J shed 4 bases, with 14 bases lying between them. The CDR3 length is 14 residues. The CDR3 spells CASSSHLQGYEQYF. The DNA for the CDR3 is TGTGCCAGCAGCTCCCACCTCCAGGGGTACGAGCAGTACTTC.

The chain links TRBV18 to TRBJ1-5, with 8 bases that match TRBD1. Germline CDR1 reads KGHSH; CDR2 reads LQKENI. The CDR3 consists of 17 residues. V dropped 4 bases and J dropped 5; count of bases not matched to a gene: 13. The CDR3 DNA reads as TGTGCCAGCTCACTAGTCCTCCTGGACAGGGCGGATCAGCCCCAGCATTTT. Protein product: CASSLVLLDRADQPQHF.